Presented here are 7 T cell receptor beta chains from one specimen sequenced in a study of T-cell reconstitution after alpha-beta-depleted transplantation in children. Library preparation (for TCRbeta) was performed with unique molecular identifiers. One entry per CDR3 protein results from TCRdb running MiXCR on the PCR reads. The sample comprises some 130,000 distinct CDR3 sequences, 8.5% to 10% of which are singletons, and about 24% rests with the top ten. Sequencing used PBMCs, mostly from graft donor cells, obtained 180 days after TCRalphabeta/CD19-depleted stem cell transplant. These receptors were taken from a girl less than two years old who had a stem cell transplant for combined immunodeficiency, so the T cells may come from the graft donor.

In this sample, this clonotype turned up a few times. The V call is TRBV29-1, the J call TRBJ2-1; TRBD2 might be the D (5 bases). Germline-derived CDR1 and CDR2 are SQVTM and ANQGSEA. The CDR3 has 14 amino acids. Deletions cut 4 bases from V and 1 base from J, with 11 bases between. CDR3 sequence (DNA): TGCAGCGTTGGGAGGTACAGATCCTACAATGAGCAGTTCTTC. This sequence encodes CSVGRYRSYNEQFF.

The chain carries TRBV30 and TRBJ1-5; no definite D call. Trimming took 0 bases from V and 1 from J, leaving 4 bases between them. The CDR3 sequence is 13 residues long. Germline values: CDR1 GTSNPN, CDR2 SVGIG (reference sequence). CDR3 bases: TGTGCCTGGAGTGTTAAGAGCAATCAGCCCCAGCATTTT. It codes for CAWSVKSNQPQHF.

This rearrangement joins TRBV28 to TRBJ1-4; D is possibly TRBD1 (5 bases). This CDR3 has 13 residues. V was pared by 8 bases and J by 10 bases, with 17 bases between. CDR1 is MDHEN and CDR2 is SYDVKM in the germline V gene. The CDR3 spells CASDSGGVGKLFF. The CDR3 coding sequence is TGTGCCAGCGACAGTGGAGGGGTTGGAAAACTGTTTTTT. The variable domain in full, completed from reference TRBV28 and TRBJ1-4, reads DVKVTQSSRYLVKRTGEKVFLECVQDMDHENMFWYRQDPGLGLRLIYFSYDVKMKEKGDIPEGYSVSREKKERFSLILESASTNQTSMYLCASDSGGVGKLFFGSGTQLSVL.

Only a few counts were recorded for this clonotype. The chain has TRBV12-3 or TRBV12-4 and TRBJ2-1; D call uncertain. The CDR3 has 13 amino acids. V dropped 2 bases and J dropped 4 bases, with 6 bases sitting between them. In DNA, the CDR3 is TGTGCCAGCAGTTTAAGGCAGTACAATGAGCAGTTCTTC. Protein: CASSLRQYNEQFF.

The chain employs TRBV19 and TRBJ2-6; unclear D gene. CDR1 and CDR2 from the germline V gene are LNHDA and SQIVND (reference sequence). The CDR3 sequence is 17 residues long. V was shortened by 3 bases and J by 0 bases, with 12 bases between the two germline ends. The DNA of the CDR3 is TGTGCCAGTAGTATCTCCGACGGGCCCTCTGGGGCCAACGTCCTGACTTTC. This codes for CASSISDGPSGANVLTF.

This clonotype showed up just a few times. The rearrangement links TRBV29-1 to TRBJ2-1, with D maybe TRBD2 (6 bases). This CDR3 spans 15 amino acids. Germline V lookup: CDR1 SQVTM, CDR2 ANQGSEA. The V gene lost 6 bases and the J gene lost 3 bases, with 18 bases spanning the gap. The CDR3 coding sequence is TGCAGCGTACCCCCGATAGCGGAGTACTACAATGAGCAGTTCTTC. As protein: CSVPPIAEYYNEQFF.

A single count supports this clonotype. The chain is built from TRBV4-3 and TRBJ1-2, with 7 nucleotides matching TRBD1. Germline CDR1 is LGHNA and CDR2 is YSLEER. J lost 4 bases, V lost 0 bases, and 5 bases had no gene match. This CDR3 spans 15 amino acids. CDR3 loop: CASSQDRTGGYGYTF. The CDR3 coding sequence is TGCGCCAGCAGCCAAGATCGGACAGGAGGCTATGGCTACACCTTC.